This TCR beta chain was captured by sequencing in a study of shared clonotypes between healthy human individuals (dated by TCRdb to about 2020). Regarding the study in general: The cohort included three men and a couple of women between 18 and 49 years of age. The study deeply sequenced blood TCR repertoires of about five healthy adults to estimate repertoire size and the extent of clonotype sharing between individuals. Per donor, leukapheresis produced somewhere between about 0.94 and 9 billion PBMCs. Libraries were prepared and TCR repertoires were sequenced by different laboratories using diverse techniques, in order to increase sequencing depth and limit assay-specific biases. For each donor, CD4 naive and CD4 memory were each given three plates, CD8 naive was given two plates, and CD8 memory was given one plate. Here is what the overall study found, with its caveats: Roughly 5.2% of naive CD4, 3% to 4% of naive CD8, approximately 2.2% of memory CD4, and 0.35% to 0.4% of memory CD8 clonotypes were shared across a handful of donors. Even with the large sequencing depth, rarefaction of the sorted-subset datasets indicated that sequencing was incomplete. Because the study included only a small number of donors, the genetic and exposure-history diversity represented was limited. Larger estimated clonotype richness was generally found for naive subsets than for memory subsets. Pairwise subsampling indicated that sequencing depth was expected to affect the degree of clonotype sharing among donors. Higher generation probabilities were observed for clonotypes shared by all four sorted-subset donors than for non-shared clonotypes. Sampling was restricted to blood, and TCR repertoires in tissues likely differ from the TCR repertoires found in blood.

With regard to this clone: The antigen it recognizes is unknown. Base qualities are not at hand, and no much larger clone is one base apart.

CD8 naive samples were CD45RO-negative cells positively selected for CCR7, giving a CD45RA+CCR7+ population that excluded TemRA cells. The donors were healthy, HIV-negative adults with no recently reported acute infections or vaccinations. All donors were Caucasian adults living in Nashville, Tennessee, USA. Blood was collected by leukapheresis, and PBMCs were isolated by Ficoll-Histopaque density gradient centrifugation and then cryopreserved in liquid nitrogen vapor phase. Purity and quantity of every magnetically sorted T cell population were checked by analytical flow cytometry. Each sorted fraction had its genomic DNA isolated and then quantified by UV absorbance on a Nanodrop 2000c. TCR CDR3 regions were amplified from genomic DNA by multiplex PCR using the deep immunoSEQ assay. Genomic DNA extracted from each cell subset was distributed evenly over all wells of several immunoSEQ 96-well plates, and each plate served as one replicate. For sorted subsets, around 200 ng genomic DNA, equal to 25,000 to 35,000 T cell genomes, was loaded into each replicate PCR. The purified libraries were quantified using a Qubit 3.0 fluorometer, sized with a Bioanalyzer 2100, and then quantified again using the KAPA Library Quantification kit. A separate single-read 150-cycle Illumina NextSeq 550 flow cell was used to sequence each immunoSEQ 96-well plate. In the paper's pipeline: Because the immunoSEQ output held only junctional sequences and lacked quality scores, the filtering could not match the filtering applied to full-length reads. Sequences were annotated with PyIR, a Python wrapper for IgBLAST v1.9, and V/J genes and CDR3 were assigned using IMGT germline references. Any read was removed if the V/J assignment was weak (E-value above 1e-6), the CDR3 was missing, or the read contained stop codons, out-of-frame junctions, or ambiguous translated residues. A V3J clonotype was defined by an identical inferred V gene, J gene, and CDR3 amino acid sequence. Percentage overlap between repertoires was calculated by dividing the number of shared unique clonotypes by the size of the smaller repertoire. Repertoire richness was assessed with RTK rarefaction, the Chao1 estimator, and Recon v2.1 estimates of unobserved clonotypes. Generation probabilities were computed with OLGA for all TCRbeta clonotypes obtained by the gDNA method from a few donors. TCRdb retrieved this table from immuneACCESS and kept in-frame rearrangements only. Not all clones are present; in checked studies, unresolved V genes account for under half, and no reason is known for the remainder. The V and J calls and clone size come from that table; D and trimming were worked out from the DNA. This sample lists about 2.1 million clones; 90% to 95% were detected once. The ten biggest clones cover under 2% of the sample.

The sequence derives from a man between 18 and 29 years old in good health. Some clones in this sample may be carry-over from other donors' samples. Sequencing was done on a sample of naive CD8+ T cells from PBMCs. The cell subset or site label corresponds to: CD45RA+CCR7+.

The DNA reads as follows: TGTGCCACCAGCATCTTGACAGGGGCGGGCGAGCAGTACTTC. This translates into CATSILTGAGEQYF. This chain joins TRBV15 to TRBJ2-7, with TRBD1 identical over 8 junction bases. Per the germline V gene (reference sequence), LNHNV is the CDR1 and YYDKDF is the CDR2. Germline trimming: 4 bases from V, 6 bases from J; junction bases outside gene matches: 8. The CDR3 contains 14 residues, cysteine and phenylalanine counted. The retained sequence is limited to the CDR3, 42 bases, with the frame set at the first base.